These 21 T cell receptor beta chains were sequenced from one sample in a study of post-analysis software for immune sequencing data. General study findings and limits: Higher frequency in patients than in controls was seen for five TRBV segments, with TRBV5-6, TRBV5-1 and TRBV20-1 among them.

Unique molecular identifiers were present in the TCR beta cDNA libraries. Each CDR3 protein is one row after TCRdb ran MiXCR on the PCR reads. The table shows 250,000 to 300,000 distinct CDR3 sequences, with 36% occurring only once. The antigens these receptors bind are not known. The sequencing sample was made of blood. The receptors stem from a girl aged 10 to 17 with multiple sclerosis.

This clonotype came up many times. This chain joins TRBV12-3 or TRBV12-4 and TRBJ1-1, with D uncertain. This CDR3 comprises 13 residues. Trimming stripped 3 bases from V and 1 base from J, with 6 bases between. CDR3 sequence (DNA): TGTGCCAGCAGTTTCATGGAGAACACTGAAGCTTTCTTT. This translates into CASSFMENTEAFF.

CDR3 sequence: CASSPGLASAGELFF. As DNA, the CDR3 is TGCGCCAGCAGCCCCGGACTAGCTAGCGCCGGGGAGCTGTTTTTT. The rearrangement joins TRBV5-1 to TRBJ2-2; 8 nucleotides match TRBD2. With 4 bases clipped from V and 6 bases from J, the junction kept 8 bases outside the gene matches. Per germline, CDR1 SGHRS and CDR2 YFSETQ. This CDR3 has 15 residues. The whole variable domain, remainder taken from reference TRBV5-1 and TRBJ2-2, is KAGVTQTPRYLIKTRGQQVTLSCSPISGHRSVSWYQQTPGQGLQFLFEYFSETQRNKGNFPGRFSGRQFSNSRSEMNVSTLELGDSALYLCASSPGLASAGELFFGEGSRLTVL.

This clonotype was observed at least ten times. This chain uses TRBV7-9 with TRBJ2-5; tentative D call: TRBD1 (5 bases). Looked up from germline, CDR1 is SEHNR and CDR2 is FQNEAQ (reference sequence). Trimming shortened V by 4 bases and J by 1 base, and 10 bases separated the two germline ends. The CDR3 runs 14 residues. CDR3 protein: CASSYRQIQETQYF. As DNA, the CDR3 is TGTGCCAGCAGCTACCGACAGATCCAAGAGACCCAGTACTTC.

The V and J genes are TRBV5-1 and TRBJ2-3; D is perhaps TRBD1 or TRBD2 (7 bases each). The V and J ends lost 4 bases and 4 bases respectively, with 16 bases between them. This CDR3 region has 15 residues. The germline V gene encodes CDR1 SGHRS and CDR2 YFSETQ. The CDR3 reads CASSPRGGMADTQYF. In nucleotides, the CDR3 is TGCGCCAGCAGCCCCAGGGGGGGGATGGCAGATACGCAGTATTTT.

This clonotype appeared many times. The rearrangement uses TRBV14 and TRBJ2-7, with TRBD1 matching over 7 bases. This CDR3 contains 13 residues. From germline, CDR1 is SGHDN and CDR2 FVKESK. V dropped 3 bases and J dropped 2; count of bases not matched to a gene: 1. The CDR3 protein is CASSQGQTYEQYF. DNA for the CDR3: TGTGCCAGCAGCCAGGGACAGACCTACGAGCAGTACTTC. The full variable domain, in which reference TRBV14 and TRBJ2-7 provide the parts outside the CDR3, is EAGVTQFPSHSVIEKGQTVTLRCDPISGHDNLYWYRRVMGKEIKFLLHFVKESKQDESGMPNNRFLAERTGGTYSTLKVQPAELEDSGVYFCASSQGQTYEQYFGPGTRLTVT.

This clonotype was detected ten times or more. CDR3 amino acids: CASSLHATIPEQFF. The CDR3 DNA is TGTGCCAGCAGTCTACACGCGACTATTCCTGAGCAGTTCTTC. The chain joins TRBV12-3 or TRBV12-4 to TRBJ2-1, with D possibly TRBD2 on 5 matching bases. Trimming stripped 5 bases from V and 9 bases from J, with 17 bases between. CDR3 length: 14 amino acids.

This clonotype showed up many times. V usage is TRBV7-8 and J usage is TRBJ2-1, with TRBD2 identical over 8 bases. V shed 2 bases and J 2 bases; nucleotides not matched to a gene: 8. Germline values: CDR1 SGHVS, CDR2 FQNEAQ. The CDR3 loop spans 17 amino acids. This CDR3 is CASSLRRTSGAYNEQFF. The CDR3 region has the DNA TGTGCCAGCAGCTTACGTCGTACTAGCGGAGCCTACAATGAGCAGTTCTTC.

The chain links TRBV6-2 or TRBV6-3 to TRBJ2-1, with 9 positions matching TRBD2. Gene TRBJ2-7 matches the end of the DNA better, so the J call may be wrong. From germline, CDR1 is MNHEY and CDR2 SVGEGT. The CDR3 is 15 residues long. The CDR3 DNA is TGTGCCAGCAGAGCTAGCGGGGCGTCTCGGGATGAGCAGTACTTC. Amino acids: CASRASGASRDEQYF.

This clonotype was detected only once. One base away lies a much larger clone, so this may be a sequencing read error. The CDR3 loop reads CASSVEGGADTQYF. CDR3 nucleotide sequence: TGTGCCAGCAGTGTCGAAGGGGGCGCAGATACGCAGTATTTT. The J gene is TRBJ2-3, the V gene TRBV25-1, with 7 bases lining up with TRBD1. Unmatched junction bases numbered 5, after V lost 4 bases and J lost 4 bases. Germline CDR1 and CDR2: MGHDK and SYGVNS. This CDR3 is 14 amino acids long.

The V call is TRBV5-1, the J call TRBJ2-7; TRBD1 matches at 8 bases. The CDR3 consists of 15 residues. Germline CDR1 reads SGHRS; CDR2 reads YFSETQ. V lost 4 bases and J lost 1; bases outside the gene matches: 7. The CDR3 region is CASSPSTGESYEQYF. The CDR3 nucleotides are TGCGCCAGCAGCCCCTCGACAGGGGAATCCTACGAGCAGTACTTC.

There are many counts of this clonotype. The chain is built from TRBV6-1 and TRBJ2-6; the D gene is possibly TRBD2 (5 bases). V lost 6 bases, J lost 0 bases, and 21 bases lay in between. The CDR3 length is 19 residues. From germline, CDR1 is MNHNS and CDR2 SASEGT. CDR3 DNA sequence: TGTGCCAGCAGCCTTCCGCCGGTCTCGGAGGCCTCTGGGGCCAACGTCCTGACTTTC. Translated, it gives CASSLPPVSEASGANVLTF.

The rearrangement joins TRBV12-3 or TRBV12-4 to TRBJ2-2; tentatively, D is TRBD2 (6 bases). The CDR3 extends over 16 amino acids. V was pared by 6 bases and J by 3 bases, with 17 bases between. The CDR3 nucleotides are TGTGCCAGCAGCTCGTATACTTGCGGGGACACCGGGGAGCTGTTTTTT. Protein: CASSSYTCGDTGELFF.

This clonotype was detected ten times or more. The genes are TRBV13 and TRBJ1-6; 11 positions agree with TRBD1. The CDR3 consists of 17 residues. The germline gives CDR1 PRHDT, CDR2 FYEKMQ (reference sequence). J was trimmed by 6 bases and V by 5 bases; bases with no gene match: 9. The CDR3 region has the DNA TGTGCCAGCAGCCTGGACAGGGGGCCGCCGTTTAATTCACCCCTCCACTTT. It codes for CASSLDRGPPFNSPLHF.

Comment on this clonotype: A read error may explain this, as a much larger clone is one base away. The chain recombines TRBV5-1 with TRBJ1-1; D ambiguous. Germline loops: CDR1 SGHRS, CDR2 YFSETQ. The CDR3 is 14 residues long. V lost 3 bases and J lost 2, with 11 bases in between. The CDR3 nucleotides are TGCGCCAGCAGCTCGGTCGCAGTAAACACTGAAGCTTTCTTT. Translated, it gives CASSSVAVNTEAFF.

This chain uses TRBV15 with TRBJ2-2; D unresolved. The CDR3 is 13 amino acids. Germline CDR1 reads LNHNV; CDR2 reads YYDKDF (reference sequence). Trimming took off 5 bases at V and 6 bases at J, with 10 bases between the two ends. Here the CDR3 reads CATSGRGPGELFF. The CDR3 DNA follows: TGTGCCACCAGCGGTAGAGGACCCGGGGAGCTGTTTTTT.

Notes on this clonotype: Given a much more abundant clone one base away, this may be a read error. J is TRBJ1-1 and V is TRBV5-1; 7 nucleotides align to TRBD1. Looked up from germline, CDR1 is SGHRS and CDR2 is YFSETQ. The CDR3 covers 15 residues. V gave up 1 base and J gave up 3 bases; unmatched junction bases: 6. DNA for the CDR3: TGCGCCAGCAGCTTGCCGACAGGGACGGACACTGAAGCTTTCTTT. Its protein product is CASSLPTGTDTEAFF.

This clonotype was observed at least ten times. V usage is TRBV29-1 and J usage is TRBJ1-1; D unclear. In germline, CDR1 is SQVTM, CDR2 ANQGSEA. This CDR3 is built from 11 residues. Trimming left V 6 bases short and J 1 base short, with 6 bases between. This CDR3 is CSVYENTEAFF. CDR3 sequence (DNA): TGCAGCGTCTATGAGAACACTGAAGCTTTCTTT.

This clonotype was detected ten times or more. This chain joins TRBV29-1 and TRBJ1-2; D may be TRBD1 (6 bases). CDR3 length: 13 amino acids. Germline CDR1 and CDR2: SQVTM and ANQGSEA. The V end lost 2 bases, the J end lost 7 bases, and 14 bases lay between the germline ends. CDR3 sequence: CSVEIASGAGYTF. The DNA for the CDR3 is TGCAGCGTTGAAATAGCGTCAGGGGCTGGCTACACCTTC.

The CDR3 spells CSVDVTFQETQYF. The CDR3 nucleotides are TGCAGCGTTGACGTAACCTTCCAAGAGACCCAGTACTTC. The chain carries TRBV29-1 and TRBJ2-5; D is uncertain. The CDR3 totals 13 residues. The germline CDR1 and CDR2 sequences are SQVTM and ANQGSEA. Trimming cost V 3 bases and J 1 base, with 9 bases left between them.

This clonotype has just one count. V is TRBV4-1 and J is TRBJ1-1; tentative D call: TRBD1 (5 bases). V shed 3 bases and J shed 1 base, with 12 bases lying between them. Germline V gene lookup returns CDR1 MGHRA and CDR2 YSYEKL. The CDR3 has 15 amino acids. CDR3 loop: CASSHAGTSNTEAFF. Here the CDR3 DNA reads TGCGCCAGCAGCCATGCCGGGACCTCGAACACTGAAGCTTTCTTT.

The genes are TRBV20-1 and TRBJ1-1; the D is unclear. Germline V CDR1 and CDR2: DFQATT, SNEGSKA (reference sequence). The CDR3 contains 14 residues. Deletions cut 1 base from V and 3 bases from J, with 12 bases between. The CDR3 reads CSARVLGRDTEAFF. As DNA, the CDR3 is TGCAGTGCTAGAGTTTTAGGGAGAGACACTGAAGCTTTCTTT.